This T cell receptor beta chain was obtained from a study of T-cell memory formation after mild COVID-19. There are 15 residues in the CDR3. V trimming: 5 bases; J trimming: 7 bases; junction bases outside the gene matches: 9. A few counts support this clonotype. Each CDR3 protein is one row after TCRdb ran MiXCR on the 5' RACE reads. The table records around 450,000 distinct CDR3 sequences, 20% to 25% of them present only once. V gene TRBV12-3 or TRBV12-4 combines with J gene TRBJ2-7; 12 bases are shared with TRBD1. This clonotype was sampled from an adult woman who had mild COVID-19 (a few samples of this study predate the infection). Cell type and time point are not known. The sequenced sample consisted of PBMCs or a T cell subset sorted from them (not recorded which). CDR3 sequence: CASSRPGQGAEEQYF. DNA for the CDR3: TGTGCCAGCAGTCGCCCGGGACAGGGGGCGGAGGAGCAGTACTTC.